The sequence of this T cell receptor beta chain was determined in a study of blood T cell repertoires in COVID-19. Some clones are missing from TCRdb's copy, which holds only in-frame ones; the method was immunoSEQ multiplex PCR. The sample holds 50,000 to 70,000 clones, approximately 90% seen once. The CDR3 covers 15 residues. V lost 0 bases and J lost 0, with 8 bases in between. CDR1 and CDR2 (germline): SGHRS, YFSETQ. This TCR was recovered from a woman between 65 and 79 years old with active COVID-19. The sequenced sample consisted of peripheral blood. This rearrangement joins TRBV5-1 to TRBJ2-3; D might be TRBD2 (6 bases). This CDR3 is CASSLGDSSTDTQYF. The CDR3 nucleotides read TGCGCCAGCAGCTTGGGGGACTCGAGCACAGATACGCAGTATTTT.